This entry lists 19 T cell receptor beta chains sequenced from one sample in a study of graft-versus-host responses after intestinal transplantation. Antigen specificity for these receptors is unknown. The data were produced by immunoSEQ multiplex PCR, yet TCRdb's version contains in-frame clones alone and is incomplete. The sample lists approximately 81,000 clones, around 87% occurring once. Sequences were derived from unstimulated CD8+ T cells sorted from spleen or lymph node cells, sampled before transplant. The receptor source for this set is a human donor who was the organ donor for an intestinal transplant.

The chain combines TRBV5-1 with TRBJ2-2; D gene ambiguous. Trimming cost V 1 base and J 6 bases, with 1 base left between them. CDR1 SGHRS and CDR2 YFSETQ come from the germline V gene. This CDR3 has 11 residues. The CDR3 spells CASSLSGELFF. For the CDR3, the DNA is TGCGCCAGCAGCTTGTCCGGGGAGCTGTTTTTT.

In DNA form, the CDR3 reads TGTGCCAGCAGTCAGTCAGGGGGCGCTTTTGAAAAACTGTTTTTT. Translation gives CASSQSGGAFEKLFF. The chain combines TRBV9 with TRBJ1-4; TRBD1 matches at 8 bases. CDR1 is SGDLS, CDR2 YYNGEE, per germline. The CDR3 runs 15 residues. V was pared by 5 bases and J by 7 bases, with 10 bases of the junction left unmatched.

The chain combines TRBV4-1 with TRBJ2-5; 14 bases line up with TRBD2. CDR3 size: 17 residues. Germline V gene lookup returns CDR1 MGHRA and CDR2 YSYEKL. The ends lost 3 bases at V and 3 bases at J; junction bases unmatched: 6. For the CDR3, the DNA is TGCGCCAGCAGCCACAGACTAGCGGGGGGGCAGGAAGAGACCCAGTACTTC. Amino acid sequence: CASSHRLAGGQEETQYF.

This clone turned up a few times. The CDR3 sequence: CASSQAGVSSYEQYF. Here the CDR3 DNA reads TGCGCCAGCAGCCAAGCCGGGGTCAGCTCCTACGAGCAGTACTTC. The chain has TRBV4-1 and TRBJ2-7, with D possibly TRBD2 on 5 matching bases. The CDR3 has 15 residues. Trimming removed 1 base from V and 0 bases from J, with 10 bases in between. CDR1 MGHRA and CDR2 YSYEKL come from the germline V gene.

Written as DNA, the CDR3 is TGTGCCAGCAGCCAAGAATCGGGACAGGGGTTTAATGAGCAGTTCTTC. It yields the protein CASSQESGQGFNEQFF. This chain links TRBV4-2 with TRBJ2-1; TRBD1 agrees at 10 bases. The germline gives CDR1 LGHNA, CDR2 YNFKEQ. V shed 0 bases, J shed 7 bases, and the junction held 6 bases outside the gene matches. There are 16 residues in the CDR3.

The chain combines TRBV5-1 with TRBJ1-4, with D uncertain. The germline V gene encodes CDR1 SGHRS and CDR2 YFSETQ. This CDR3 is 13 amino acids long. V was shortened by 4 bases and J by 6 bases, with 10 bases between the two germline ends. The CDR3 DNA follows: TGCGCCAGCAGCCCCCCGAGTTATGAAAAACTGTTTTTT. The encoded protein is CASSPPSYEKLFF.

CDR3 amino acids: CASSLGSQTYGYTF. The CDR3 DNA follows: TGTGCCAGCAGCTTGGGGTCCCAAACCTATGGCTACACCTTC. V and J are TRBV5-6 and TRBJ1-2; no clear D. In germline, CDR1 is SGHDT, CDR2 YYEEEE. Trimming took off 0 bases at V and 4 bases at J, with 10 bases between the two ends. The CDR3 runs 14 residues.

The rearrangement uses TRBV27 and TRBJ2-7; tentatively, D is TRBD1 (7 bases). Germline V gene data show CDR1 as MNHEY and CDR2 as SMNVEV (reference sequence). Between the trimmed V and J ends, which lost 2 bases and 2 bases, there was a span of 13 bases. The CDR3 contains 15 residues. DNA for the CDR3: TGTGCCAGCAGTTTAGGCGCAGGGGGGACCTACGAGCAGTACTTC. Its translation is CASSLGAGGTYEQYF.

The V call is TRBV7-9, the J call TRBJ1-1; tentative D call: TRBD1 (6 bases). The CDR3 spans 15 residues. Trimming removed 4 bases at V and 11 bases at J, with 23 bases between. CDR1 and CDR2 (germline): SEHNR, FQNEAQ (reference sequence). CDR3 bases: TGTGCCAGCAGCTCACCCGACGGGACACCAGTTGGTGCTTTCTTT. Amino acid sequence: CASSSPDGTPVGAFF.

The V gene is TRBV4-1, the J gene TRBJ2-1, with TRBD2 identical over 8 bases. V trimming: 4 bases; J trimming: 7 bases; junction bases outside the gene matches: 15. The CDR3 covers 17 residues. CDR1 is MGHRA, CDR2 YSYEKL, per germline. CDR3 bases: TGCGCCAGCAGCCCACTAGGGCGGGGGGCCTTCTTAAATGAGCAGTTCTTC. The encoded protein is CASSPLGRGAFLNEQFF.

The chain is built from TRBV27 and TRBJ2-2; tentatively, D is TRBD1 (6 bases). The CDR3 runs 14 residues. Trimming took 8 bases from V and 2 from J, leaving 12 bases between them. From germline, CDR1 is MNHEY and CDR2 SMNVEV (reference sequence). The CDR3: CASAPGHNTGELFF. In nucleotides, the CDR3 is TGTGCCAGCGCCCCGGGACATAACACCGGGGAGCTGTTTTTT.

The V and J genes are TRBV27 and TRBJ2-7; 8 bases line up with TRBD2. Trimming removed 6 bases from V and 5 bases from J; junction bases left unmatched: 12. CDR1 is MNHEY, CDR2 SMNVEV, per germline (reference sequence). CDR3 size: 15 residues. This CDR3 reads CASSPPTGGPNEQYF. For the CDR3, the DNA is TGTGCCAGCAGCCCTCCAACGGGGGGGCCCAACGAGCAGTACTTC.

The chain employs TRBV7-3 and TRBJ1-1, with D unclear. Germline V CDR1 and CDR2: SGHTA, FQGTGA. Trimming pared 6 bases from V and 0 bases from J, leaving 8 bases between. This CDR3 contains 13 residues. CDR3 region: CASSTGVNTEAFF. CDR3 coding DNA: TGTGCCAGCAGTACCGGGGTGAACACTGAAGCTTTCTTT. Variable domain in full (rest from reference TRBV7-3 and TRBJ1-1): GAGVSQTPSNKVTEKGKYVELRCDPISGHTALYWYRQSLGQGPEFLIYFQGTGAADDSGLPNDRFFAVRPEGSVSTLKIQRTERGDSAVYLCASSTGVNTEAFFGQGTRLTVV.

This chain uses TRBV5-6 with TRBJ2-7; 8 nucleotides agree with TRBD1. J was trimmed by 2 bases and V by 1 base; bases with no gene match: 11. The germline V gene has CDR1 SGHDT and CDR2 YYEEEE. This CDR3 comprises 17 residues. The chain's CDR3 is CASSLSTLTGATYEQYF. CDR3 nucleotide sequence: TGTGCCAGCAGCTTGTCCACTCTGACAGGGGCCACCTACGAGCAGTACTTC. Supplemented by reference TRBV5-6 and TRBJ2-7, the full variable domain reads DAGVTQSPTHLIKTRGQQVTLRCSPKSGHDTVSWYQQALGQGPQFIFQYYEEEERQRGNFPDRFSGHQFPNYSSELNVNALLLGDSALYLCASSLSTLTGATYEQYFGPGTRLTVT.

The J gene is TRBJ1-2, the V gene TRBV7-9; the D gene is possibly TRBD1 (5 bases). CDR1 and CDR2 from the germline V gene are SEHNR and FQNEAQ (reference sequence). There are 15 residues in the CDR3. The V gene lost 5 bases and the J gene lost 4 bases, with 17 bases spanning the gap. CDR3 bases: TGTGCCAGCAGCAACTTGACAGTCTTCCTCTATGGCTACACCTTC. The encoded protein is CASSNLTVFLYGYTF. Full variable domain (rest looked up from reference TRBV7-9 and TRBJ1-2): DTGVSQNPRHKITKRGQNVTFRCDPISEHNRLYWYRQTLGQGPEFLTYFQNEAQLEKSRLLSDRFSAERPKGSFSTLEIQRTEQGDSAMYLCASSNLTVFLYGYTFGSGTRLTVV.

This chain uses TRBV9 with TRBJ2-1, with TRBD1 as a possible D gene (6 bases). Germline lookup yields CDR1 SGDLS and CDR2 YYNGEE. The CDR3 extends over 16 amino acids. Trimming stripped 0 bases from V and 8 bases from J, with 18 bases between. This CDR3 reads CASSVAPRGWWYEQFF. CDR3 DNA sequence: TGTGCCAGCAGCGTAGCTCCCAGGGGCTGGTGGTATGAGCAGTTCTTC.

V and J are TRBV5-4 and TRBJ1-2; 8 positions match TRBD1. Germline CDR1 is SGHNT and CDR2 is YYREEE (reference sequence). The CDR3 consists of 16 residues. The V gene end was trimmed by 4 bases and the J gene end by 4 bases; junction bases not matched to a gene: 12. Here the CDR3 reads CASSQYPTGAAYGYTF. The DNA for the CDR3 is TGTGCCAGCAGCCAATACCCGACAGGGGCCGCCTATGGCTACACCTTC.

The rearrangement links TRBV27 to TRBJ1-1; D not certain. The CDR3 consists of 15 residues. CDR1 MNHEY and CDR2 SMNVEV come from the germline V gene (reference sequence). Trimming removed 6 bases from V and 9 bases from J, with 23 bases in between. The DNA of the CDR3 is TGTGCCAGCAGAGACCCTATTACATCGACGGCGAAAGCTTTCTTT. Its translation is CASRDPITSTAKAFF.

The sample holds many counts of this clone. The V gene is TRBV10-1, the J gene TRBJ1-1, with TRBD1 as a possible D gene (5 bases). V dropped 2 bases and J dropped 2 bases, with 12 bases sitting between them. Per germline, CDR1 WNHNN and CDR2 SYGVQD (reference sequence). The CDR3 extends over 15 amino acids. CDR3 in DNA: TGCGCCAGCAGTGAGGCGGGGGACGGTAACACTGAAGCTTTCTTT. Its translation: CASSEAGDGNTEAFF.